A selection of T cell receptor beta chains follows, all from one sample in a study of blood T cells in healthy people across ages. TCRdb re-called the 5' RACE reads through MiXCR, storing one row per CDR3 protein. The table has about 290,000 distinct CDR3 sequences, around 27% seen once. The sample was blood. These receptors all stem from a woman aged 70-85 years in good health. Both conserved end residues are part of each CDR3. The D gene is left open where the match is weak. Clone size, where shown, is once, few, many, or a class for clones that have expanded.

j_call clone_size d_call v_call cdr3_aa cdr3_nt
TRBJ2-5 few TRBD2 TRBV5-1 CANSLGLGAGGAVQETQYF TGCGCCAACAGCTTGGGTCTAGGAGCGGGAGGAGCGGTACAAGAGACCCAGTACTTC
TRBJ2-5 - - TRBV3-1 CASSQVQGSYGQYF TGTGCCAGCAGCCAAGTACAGGGATCCTACGGGCAGTACTTC
TRBJ2-1 - TRBD2 TRBV5-6 CASSFAGLYPNEQFF TGTGCCAGCAGCTTTGCGGGACTATACCCCAATGAGCAGTTCTTC
TRBJ2-7 few TRBD1 TRBV4-1 CASSRDGTGAYEQYF TGCGCCAGCAGCCGAGATGGGACAGGGGCCTACGAGCAGTACTTC
TRBJ2-7 few - TRBV6-1 CASAGTSYEQYF TGTGCCAGCGCCGGGACCTCCTACGAGCAGTACTTC
TRBJ1-5 few TRBD1 TRBV6-1 CASSEVGAGGQPQHF TGTGCCAGCAGTGAAGTAGGGGCAGGGGGTCAGCCCCAGCATTTT
TRBJ2-7 many TRBD1 TRBV18 CASSPGTGVSYEQYF TGCGCCAGCAGCCCCGGGACAGGAGTTTCCTACGAGCAGTACTTC
TRBJ2-3 many - TRBV7-2 CASSLEGAGTDTQYF TGTGCCAGCAGCTTAGAGGGAGCAGGAACAGATACGCAGTATTTT
TRBJ1-2 - TRBD1 TRBV5-1 CASSSAGGQPGYTF TGCGCCAGCAGCTCCGCCGGGGGACAGCCTGGCTACACCTTC
TRBJ1-4 - TRBD1 TRBV28 CASSPSGQGGEKLFF TGTGCCAGCAGTCCATCAGGACAGGGAGGTGAAAAACTGTTTTTT
TRBJ2-1 - - TRBV20-1 CSARDRGAWHSYNEQFF TGCAGTGCTAGAGATAGGGGAGCGTGGCACTCCTACAATGAGCAGTTCTTC
TRBJ2-7 - TRBD1 TRBV5-6 CASSFFGTGSYEQYF TGTGCCAGCAGCTTTTTCGGGACAGGCTCCTACGAGCAGTACTTC
TRBJ2-1 few - TRBV7-2 CASSVQGSYNEQFF TGTGCCAGCAGCGTACAGGGTTCCTACAATGAGCAGTTCTTC
TRBJ2-3 many TRBD1 TRBV12-3/TRBV12-4 CASSFVGTGGDTQYF TGTGCCAGCAGTTTCGTCGGGACAGGTGGGGATACGCAGTATTTT
TRBJ2-1 few - TRBV28 CASSLGQFVSYNEQFF TGTGCCAGCAGTTTAGGTCAGTTTGTCTCCTACAATGAGCAGTTCTTC
TRBJ2-2 - - TRBV5-1 CASSFTATGELFF TGCGCCAGCAGCTTCACGGCCACCGGGGAGCTGTTTTTT
TRBJ2-3 - - TRBV6-1 CASNRGDGYTDTQYF TGTGCCAGCAACCGTGGGGACGGATACACAGATACGCAGTATTTT
TRBJ2-2 many - TRBV12-3/TRBV12-4 CASSLAGRNTGELFF TGTGCCAGCAGTTTAGCAGGACGGAACACCGGGGAGCTGTTTTTT
TRBJ1-6 - - TRBV14 CASSPDSYSPLHF TGTGCCAGCAGCCCGGACAGTTATTCACCCCTCCACTTT
TRBJ1-4 few TRBD1 TRBV6-5 CASSYADRGVKLFF TGTGCCAGCAGTTACGCGGACAGGGGCGTAAAACTGTTTTTT
TRBJ2-5 - TRBD1 TRBV20-1 CSAQGQVETQYF TGCAGTGCCCAAGGACAGGTCGAGACCCAGTACTTC
TRBJ2-7 - - TRBV4-3 CASSQDVLGQALSYEQYF TGCGCCAGCAGCCAAGATGTCCTCGGGCAGGCATTATCCTACGAGCAGTACTTC
TRBJ2-7 few - TRBV6-5 CASSYPFRPYEQYF TGTGCCAGCAGTTACCCCTTCAGACCCTACGAGCAGTACTTC
TRBJ2-3 - - TRBV5-1 CASSLGQGGTQYF TGCGCCAGCAGCTTGGGGCAGGGCGGTACGCAGTATTTT
TRBJ2-3 many - TRBV6-5 CASSLGRSDIDTQYF TGTGCCAGCAGTTTAGGACGGTCCGATATAGATACGCAGTATTTT
TRBJ1-2 - - TRBV14 CASSQDRKIYGYTF TGTGCCAGCAGCCAAGATAGAAAAATCTATGGCTACACCTTC
TRBJ2-7 - - TRBV20-1 CSARDWGGPGNHEQYF TGCAGTGCTAGAGATTGGGGGGGCCCTGGAAATCACGAGCAGTACTTC
TRBJ2-7 few - TRBV28 CASSLNPDYEQYF TGTGCCAGCAGTTTAAATCCAGATTACGAGCAGTACTTC
TRBJ2-1 - - TRBV5-1 CASSLERPLEKFF TGCGCCAGCAGCTTAGAGCGGCCCCTAGAAAAGTTCTTC
TRBJ2-1 - - TRBV4-3 CASSLGGADNEQFF TGCGCCAGCAGCCTCGGGGGAGCGGACAATGAGCAGTTCTTC
TRBJ1-4 many - TRBV20-1 CSARERTATNEKLFF TGCAGTGCTAGAGAAAGAACAGCAACTAATGAAAAACTGTTTTTT
TRBJ2-1 - TRBD1 TRBV5-1 CASSSRGQGNEQFF TGCGCCAGCAGCTCTCGGGGACAGGGCAATGAGCAGTTCTTC
TRBJ2-7 few - TRBV10-3 CAISEHNSSSYEQYF TGTGCCATCAGTGAGCACAACTCGTCCTCCTACGAGCAGTACTTC
TRBJ1-2 few - TRBV28 CATLASSGYTF TGTGCCACCTTAGCGTCGAGTGGCTACACCTTC
TRBJ2-5 few - TRBV29-1 CSVGERYQETQYF TGCAGCGTTGGAGAGCGGTACCAAGAGACCCAGTACTTC
TRBJ2-4 - TRBD1 TRBV12-3/TRBV12-4 CASSLQGTKNIQYF TGTGCCAGCAGTCTACAGGGGACCAAAAACATTCAGTACTTC
TRBJ2-7 - TRBD2 TRBV28 CASSNGLAGDLEQYF TGTGCCAGCAGTAACGGACTAGCGGGAGACCTCGAGCAGTACTTC
TRBJ2-6 few - TRBV5-5 CASSLEGISGANVLTF TGTGCCAGCAGCTTGGAAGGCATCTCTGGGGCCAACGTCCTGACTTTC
TRBJ2-1 - - TRBV14 CASSDRALGNEQFF TGTGCCAGCAGCGACCGGGCCCTGGGGAATGAGCAGTTCTTC
TRBJ1-5 few - TRBV6-2/TRBV6-3 CASSSDQDQPQHF TGTGCCAGCAGTTCGGATCAGGATCAGCCCCAGCATTTT
TRBJ2-7 - - TRBV7-9 CASSPGGRRTSYEQYF TGTGCCAGCAGCCCCGGGGGCCGGAGGACCTCCTACGAGCAGTACTTC
TRBJ1-6 - - TRBV6-5 CASSYESRRNSPLHF TGTGCCAGCAGTTACGAGAGTCGTCGAAATTCACCCCTCCACTTT
TRBJ2-7 few TRBD2 TRBV6-1 CASSGMTSGSSYEQYF TGTGCCAGCAGTGGCATGACTAGCGGTAGCTCCTACGAGCAGTACTTC
TRBJ2-7 few - TRBV10-2 CASWGDKKTQQYF TGCGCCAGCTGGGGGGACAAAAAAACACAGCAGTACTTC
TRBJ1-3 few - TRBV19 CASPAPGIGNTIYF TGTGCCAGCCCCGCGCCGGGCATCGGAAACACCATATATTTT
TRBJ2-5 - - TRBV11-2 CASTGLETQYF TGTGCCAGCACGGGGCTGGAGACCCAGTACTTC
TRBJ2-5 - - TRBV6-6 CASTAKETQYF TGTGCCAGCACAGCTAAAGAGACCCAGTACTTC
TRBJ2-6 few - TRBV4-1 CASSQDKTSGANVLTF TGCGCCAGCAGCCAAGATAAGACATCAGGGGCCAACGTCCTGACTTTC
TRBJ1-4 few - TRBV29-1 CSVRKDSANEKLFF TGCAGCGTGAGAAAAGACAGCGCTAATGAAAAACTGTTTTTT